The 21 T cell receptor beta chains listed next were all sequenced from one sample in a study of T cell responses to AZD1222 COVID-19 vaccine. Clones were read by immunoSEQ multiplex PCR, and TCRdb kept only the in-frame ones, dropping some. The top ten clones hold 4% to 5.5% of a sample with more than 120,000 clones, about 93% of them seen once. The sequencing here drew on peripheral blood, taken on day 0 of AZD1222 vaccination. The receptors shown here come from an adult in good health.

V usage is TRBV6-5 and J usage is TRBJ1-6, with D uncertain. V was clipped by 6 bases and J by 9 bases, with 18 bases between them. The CDR3 loop spans 15 amino acids. In germline, CDR1 is MNHEY, CDR2 SVGAGI. CDR3 bases: TGTGCCAGCAGCGTCAGGCCTTGGGAGGGTTCACCCCTCCACTTT. Translated, it gives CASSVRPWEGSPLHF.

This rearrangement joins TRBV28 to TRBJ2-7; D remains ambiguous. Germline V lookup: CDR1 MDHEN, CDR2 SYDVKM. The CDR3 runs to 14 residues. Trimming stripped 9 bases from V and 7 bases from J, with 22 bases between. CDR3 sequence (DNA): TGTGCCAGTCTGAAACTTTCGCAGGCCCCTGAGCAGTACTTC. Translated, it gives CASLKLSQAPEQYF.

The chain combines TRBV9 with TRBJ1-2; perhaps TRBD1 as D (5 bases). CDR1 and CDR2 (germline): SGDLS, YYNGEE. The CDR3 length is 14 residues. Trimming left V 4 bases short and J 3 bases short, with 13 bases between. This CDR3 is CASSSYPGDYGYTF. In nucleotides, the CDR3 is TGTGCCAGCAGCTCGTACCCGGGGGACTATGGCTACACCTTC.

J is TRBJ2-2 and V is TRBV7-3; a weak D match, TRBD2 (5 bases). This CDR3 has 13 residues. CDR1 is SGHTA, CDR2 FQGTGA, per germline. V lost 5 bases, J lost 7 bases, and 11 bases lay in between. The chain's CDR3 is CASSQTSDGELFF. The CDR3, as DNA: TGTGCCAGCAGCCAAACTAGTGACGGGGAGCTGTTTTTT.

The chain carries TRBV5-6 and TRBJ2-7; no reliable D call. This CDR3 is 15 amino acids long. Germline V gives CDR1 SGHDT, CDR2 YYEEEE. Trimming took off 4 bases at V and 0 bases at J, with 14 bases between the two ends. Written as DNA, the CDR3 is TGTGCCAGCAGCCCGGACCCCAAAAGCTCCTACGAGCAGTACTTC. Translating it yields CASSPDPKSSYEQYF.

The chain has TRBV4-3 and TRBJ2-1; 7 nucleotides line up with TRBD1. The V gene end was trimmed by 4 bases and the J gene end by 3 bases; junction bases not matched to a gene: 9. This CDR3 is 16 amino acids long. From germline, CDR1 is LGHNA and CDR2 YSLEER. CDR3 sequence (DNA): TGCGCCAGCAGCCTAGGACAGGCCTTATACTACAATGAGCAGTTCTTC. Translation gives CASSLGQALYYNEQFF.

The rearrangement links TRBV30 to TRBJ2-7, with TRBD1 as a possible D gene (5 bases). V was cut by 5 bases and J by 7 bases, with 18 bases left in between. Germline V gene sequence: CDR1 GTSNPN, CDR2 SVGIG (reference sequence). This CDR3 spans 13 amino acids. The CDR3 protein is CAWCKVGVGEQYF. The CDR3 nucleotides are TGTGCCTGGTGTAAGGTAGGGGTAGGAGAGCAGTACTTC.

The chain has TRBV5-1 and TRBJ1-1, with TRBD1 matching over 9 bases. CDR3 length: 14 residues. V lost 4 bases, J lost 8 bases, and 9 bases stayed unmatched. CDR1 is SGHRS, CDR2 YFSETQ, per germline. This CDR3 is CASSQKPQGAEAFF. In DNA form, the CDR3 reads TGCGCCAGCAGCCAAAAACCACAGGGGGCGGAAGCTTTCTTT.

Notes on this clone: The same CDR3 arises from other DNA sequences in this sample as well. The rearrangement uses TRBV9 and TRBJ2-5; 11 bases map to TRBD2. Per germline, CDR1 SGDLS and CDR2 YYNGEE. V lost 5 bases to trimming and J lost 4 bases; unmatched junction nucleotides: 4. The CDR3 loop spans 14 amino acids. In DNA form, the CDR3 reads TGTGCCAGCAGTCCTAGCGGGGGGCCAGAGACCCAGTACTTC. This translates into CASSPSGGPETQYF.

The V call is TRBV20-1, the J call TRBJ2-5; either TRBD1 or TRBD2 may supply D (5 bases each). V gave up 3 bases and J gave up 2 bases, with 16 bases separating them. Germline CDR1 reads DFQATT; CDR2 reads SNEGSKA (reference sequence). The CDR3 length is 15 residues. The CDR3 coding sequence is TGCAGTGCTAGTCACGCCGACTACAGGCAAGAGACCCAGTACTTC. Amino acid sequence: CSASHADYRQETQYF.

The chain joins TRBV10-2 to TRBJ1-6; 8 bases map to TRBD1. From germline, CDR1 is WSHSY and CDR2 SAAADI. V dropped 6 bases and J dropped 10; count of bases not matched to a gene: 8. The CDR3 spans 14 residues. The CDR3 sequence: CASSSGQGGSPLHF. The CDR3 nucleotides are TGCGCCAGCAGCTCCGGACAGGGCGGGTCACCCCTCCACTTT.

Here the CDR3 reads CASSLGGQQHSPLHF. Written as DNA, the CDR3 is TGCGCCAGCAGCTTGGGGGGACAGCAACATTCACCCCTCCACTTT. The chain recombines TRBV5-1 with TRBJ1-6; TRBD1 matches at 7 bases. The CDR3 runs 15 residues. Looked up from germline, CDR1 is SGHRS and CDR2 is YFSETQ. The junction had 5 bases not matched to a gene; V was cut back by 0 bases and J by 8 bases.

The chain has TRBV27 and TRBJ1-5; TRBD1 is a possible D gene (5 bases). This CDR3 comprises 12 residues. V was shortened by 3 bases and J by 11 bases, with 11 bases between the two germline ends. Germline-derived CDR1 and CDR2 are MNHEY and SMNVEV (reference sequence). The CDR3, as DNA: TGTGCCAGCAGTTTTAATGGGGGAGCCCAGCATTTT. Protein product: CASSFNGGAQHF.

The rearrangement joins TRBV5-4 to TRBJ1-1, with D perhaps TRBD1 (6 bases). Germline lookup yields CDR1 SGHNT and CDR2 YYREEE (reference sequence). CDR3 size: 16 residues. Trimming removed 0 bases from V and 3 bases from J, with 15 bases in between. DNA for the CDR3: TGTGCCAGCAGCTTGGTAAGGGGGGCCATTGACACTGAAGCTTTCTTT. It yields the protein CASSLVRGAIDTEAFF.

J is TRBJ1-4 and V is TRBV6-1, with 7 bases that match TRBD1. The germline CDR1 and CDR2 sequences are MNHNS and SASEGT. V gave up 4 bases and J gave up 0 bases; unmatched junction bases: 8. The CDR3 is made up of 17 amino acids. CDR3 sequence reads: CASSGGTAISTNEKLFF. The CDR3, as DNA: TGTGCCAGCAGTGGAGGGACAGCAATATCAACTAATGAAAAACTGTTTTTT.

This sequence joins TRBV5-4 and TRBJ2-7, with D possibly being TRBD2 (6 bases). Germline values: CDR1 SGHNT, CDR2 YYREEE (reference sequence). This CDR3 region has 16 residues. V lost 0 bases, J lost 2 bases, and 15 bases lay in between. CDR3 nucleotides: TGTGCCAGCAGCTTGGTACTAGCTCAGGGAGCCTACGAGCAGTACTTC. Residues: CASSLVLAQGAYEQYF.

The rearrangement joins TRBV18 to TRBJ2-3; 9 nucleotides match TRBD1. Germline V CDR1 and CDR2: KGHSH, LQKENI. The junction had 6 bases not matched to a gene; V was cut back by 3 bases and J by 2 bases. The CDR3 consists of 16 residues. CDR3 protein: CASSPLGQGYTDTQYF. DNA for the CDR3: TGTGCCAGCTCACCTTTGGGACAGGGTTACACAGATACGCAGTATTTT.

The genes are TRBV19 and TRBJ1-1; D possibly corresponds to TRBD1 (5 bases). In germline, CDR1 is LNHDA, CDR2 SQIVND (reference sequence). The CDR3 covers 12 residues. V lost 11 bases to trimming and J lost 1 base, with 11 bases between them. The CDR3 here is CAAGDPNTEAFF. In DNA, the CDR3 is TGTGCCGCCGGGGACCCGAACACTGAAGCTTTCTTT.

The chain joins TRBV7-2 to TRBJ1-1, with D possibly TRBD1 on 5 matching bases. V was pared by 1 base and J by 5 bases, with 14 bases between. The germline V gene encodes CDR1 SGHTA and CDR2 FQGNSA. CDR3 length: 15 amino acids. CDR3 region: CASSLDRSRRTEAFF. The CDR3 coding sequence is TGTGCCAGCAGCTTAGACAGGTCCCGGCGGACTGAAGCTTTCTTT.

This clone occurred once. The chain combines TRBV5-5 with TRBJ2-3; 8 bases are a match to TRBD2. Germline CDR1 SGHKS, CDR2 YYEKEE (reference sequence). Trimming took 5 bases from V and 3 from J; bases not matched to a gene: 5. The CDR3 extends over 14 amino acids. The CDR3 DNA reads as TGTGCCAGCAGTGGACTAGCTCAAACAGATACGCAGTATTTT. The encoded protein is CASSGLAQTDTQYF.

The chain couples TRBV15 to TRBJ2-5; D remains ambiguous. V lost 0 bases and J 2 bases, leaving 7 bases between the germline ends. Germline lookup yields CDR1 LNHNV and CDR2 YYDKDF (reference sequence). The CDR3 is 14 amino acids. CDR3 protein: CATSRDRLQETQYF. In nucleotides, the CDR3 is TGTGCCACCAGCAGAGACAGACTTCAAGAGACCCAGTACTTC.